Listed here is a single TCR beta chain. Profiling relied on immunoSEQ multiplex PCR, and the TCRdb table lists in-frame clones only, not all of them. This sample carries around 150,000 clones, about 80% of them seen once, and the ten largest clones take approximately 9.9%. Those enrolled, adults aged roughly 18 to 89 years, came from about two dozen US areas. This sample stems from a study of blood T cell repertoires in COVID-19. With V trimmed by 2 bases and J by 5 bases, 7 bases remained unmatched. The germline CDR1 and CDR2 sequences are SGDLS and YYNGEE. CDR3 size: 15 residues. This clonotype originated in a man aged 45-65 years who had recovered from COVID-19. The chain combines TRBV9 with TRBJ2-4; 7 positions match TRBD1. Sequenced input: PBMCs or T cells enriched from blood (not recorded which). The CDR3 coding sequence is TGTGCCAGCAGCGTCGACCCCGGGACAGAAAACATTCAGTACTTC. Its protein product is CASSVDPGTENIQYF.